One sample yielded the 23 T cell receptor beta chains listed below, sequenced in a study of cytomegalovirus exposure and HLA in healthy donors. Both 60 Vbeta primers and 13 Jbeta primers went into the PCR. Here immunoSEQ multiplex PCR was the method, and the copy in TCRdb shows in-frame clones only, minus some. The repertoire includes about 130,000 clones, 70% to 80% of them detected once, and approximately 1.2% sits in the top ten. Sequenced material: PBMCs. The receptor source for this set is a man aged 45-60 years in good health and CMV-seronegative.

This chain's CDR3 is CSALASNEQYF. The CDR3 bases are TGCAGTGCTTTGGCTTCCAACGAGCAGTACTTC. The genes are TRBV20-1 and TRBJ2-7; D gene ambiguous. The V gene's germline CDR1 is DFQATT and CDR2 SNEGSKA (reference sequence). V lost 5 bases and J 5 bases, leaving 10 bases between the germline ends. The CDR3 covers 11 residues.

This rearrangement joins TRBV7-6 to TRBJ2-5; 14 bases agree with TRBD2. CDR3 length: 16 residues. The V and J ends lost 6 bases and 5 bases, in that order; junction bases with no gene match: 8. Germline V CDR1 and CDR2: SGHVS, FNYEAQ. DNA for the CDR3: TGTGCCAGCAGTCAAGGGACTAGCGGGAGTGGGGAGACCCAGTACTTC. Amino acid sequence: CASSQGTSGSGETQYF.

The rearrangement links TRBV6-5 to TRBJ2-2; tentative D call: TRBD1 (6 bases). The CDR3 spans 12 residues. V lost 8 bases, J lost 6 bases, and 10 bases lay in between. Germline lookup yields CDR1 MNHEY and CDR2 SVGAGI. The CDR3 reads CASYRVAGELFF. The DNA for the CDR3 is TGTGCCAGCTACAGGGTTGCCGGGGAGCTGTTTTTT.

The V call is TRBV18, the J call TRBJ1-5; D not resolved. V lost 0 bases, J lost 3 bases, and 9 bases lay in between. Germline CDR1 reads KGHSH; CDR2 reads LQKENI. This CDR3 has 15 residues. CDR3: CASSPPGVLNQPQHF. DNA for the CDR3: TGTGCCAGCTCACCACCCGGAGTTCTCAATCAGCCCCAGCATTTT.

This chain's CDR3 is CASRGLAGVTGELFF. The DNA of the CDR3 is TGTGCCAGCCGGGGACTAGCGGGAGTCACCGGGGAGCTGTTTTTT. The V and J genes are TRBV25-1 and TRBJ2-2, with 14 bases aligning to TRBD2. The germline V gene has CDR1 MGHDK and CDR2 SYGVNS. This CDR3 has 15 amino acids. After removal of 8 bases from V and 4 bases from J, the junction contained 3 bases not matched to a gene.

The V and J genes are TRBV2 and TRBJ2-7; 12 nucleotides agree with TRBD1. CDR1 and CDR2 from the germline V gene are SNHLY and FYNNEI. This CDR3 comprises 15 residues. With 6 bases clipped from V and 6 bases from J, the junction kept 9 bases outside the gene matches. The CDR3: CASRGAGTGGGEQYF. In DNA form, the CDR3 reads TGTGCCAGCAGGGGGGCCGGGACAGGGGGCGGCGAGCAGTACTTC. Using reference TRBV2 and TRBJ2-7 for the parts outside the CDR3, the full variable domain is EPEVTQTPSHQVTQMGQEVILRCVPISNHLYFYWYRQILGQKVEFLVSFYNNEISEKSEIFDDQFSVERPDGSNFTLKIRSTKLEDSAMYFCASRGAGTGGGEQYFGPGTRLTVT.

The V call is TRBV4-1, the J call TRBJ2-2, with 7 positions matching TRBD1. CDR3 length: 16 residues. Germline trimming cut 2 bases from V and 2 bases from J; bases unmatched to any gene: 5. Germline V gives CDR1 MGHRA, CDR2 YSYEKL. CDR3 sequence reads: CASSQLTGLNTGELFF. Here the CDR3 DNA reads TGCGCCAGCAGCCAATTGACAGGGCTAAACACCGGGGAGCTGTTTTTT.

CDR3 protein: CASARGGLVNTGELFF. Here the CDR3 DNA reads TGTGCCAGCGCCCGGGGAGGACTAGTGAACACCGGGGAGCTGTTTTTT. The gene calls are TRBV6-6 and TRBJ2-2; 7 bases fit TRBD2. Trimming cost V 8 bases and J 1 base; bases outside gene matches: 10. CDR1 and CDR2 (germline): MNHNY, SVGAGI (reference sequence). There are 16 residues in the CDR3.

This clone was picked up one time. The chain is built from TRBV7-2 and TRBJ2-3, with D possibly being TRBD1 (6 bases). V was cut by 2 bases and J by 4 bases, with 13 bases left in between. CDR1 and CDR2 (germline): SGHTA, FQGNSA. This CDR3 comprises 15 residues. Here the CDR3 DNA reads TGTGCCAGCAGCTTACGGTTAGAGGGGGCAGATACGCAGTATTTT. This translates into CASSLRLEGADTQYF.

The V and J genes are TRBV15 and TRBJ1-1; D is ambiguous. The CDR3 contains 13 residues. Trimming took 3 bases from V and 7 from J, leaving 12 bases between them. Germline V gene sequence: CDR1 LNHNV, CDR2 YYDKDF (reference sequence). CDR3 protein: CATSSLSSGEAFF. The CDR3 bases are TGTGCCACCAGCAGCCTTAGCTCGGGTGAAGCTTTCTTT.

The chain is built from TRBV28 and TRBJ1-5; tentatively, D is TRBD1 (6 bases). Trimming took off 3 bases at V and 6 bases at J, with 21 bases between the two ends. Looked up from germline, CDR1 is MDHEN and CDR2 is SYDVKM. The CDR3 contains 17 residues. The DNA of the CDR3 is TGTGCCAGCAGTTTGCCCCCGGGGAGGGGGTCGGGTCAGCCCCAGCATTTT. Its protein is CASSLPPGRGSGQPQHF.

This rearrangement joins TRBV27 to TRBJ2-2, with a tentative D call TRBD2 (5 bases). V was cut by 9 bases and J by 1 base, with 9 bases left in between. CDR3 size: 13 residues. Germline V gene lookup returns CDR1 MNHEY and CDR2 SMNVEV (reference sequence). DNA for the CDR3: TGTGCCAGTGGACTTATGAACACCGGGGAGCTGTTTTTT. Translated: CASGLMNTGELFF.

The V and J genes are TRBV27 and TRBJ1-1, with D unclear. V lost 6 bases and J lost 11, with 19 bases in between. The CDR3 sequence is 13 residues long. From germline, CDR1 is MNHEY and CDR2 SMNVEV (reference sequence). The CDR3 nucleotides are TGTGCCAGCAGACGCCTAGAGAGGGCTTCGGCTTTCTTT. Translated: CASRRLERASAFF.

The V call is TRBV4-3, the J call TRBJ1-3, with 7 positions matching TRBD1. V shed 4 bases, J shed 3 bases, and the junction held 6 bases outside the gene matches. Germline-derived CDR1 and CDR2 are LGHNA and YSLEER. The CDR3 has 15 residues. The CDR3 protein is CASSLGTEVGNTIYF. CDR3 sequence (DNA): TGCGCCAGCAGCCTTGGGACAGAAGTTGGAAACACCATATATTTT.

The genes are TRBV11-2 and TRBJ2-1; 9 bases are a match to TRBD1. The J segment lost 8 bases and the V segment lost 1 base, leaving 6 bases of the junction unmatched. CDR1 and CDR2 (germline): SGHAT, FQNNGV. This CDR3 has 15 amino acids. The CDR3 DNA is TGTGCCAGCAGCTTAGGGGGACAGGGAGTACATGAGCAGTTCTTC. This gives the protein CASSLGGQGVHEQFF.

This clone has just one count. This chain connects TRBV28 to TRBJ2-2; D might be TRBD2 (7 bases). Germline CDR1 and CDR2: MDHEN and SYDVKM. CDR3 length: 16 amino acids. V lost 5 bases to trimming and J lost 4 bases, with 17 bases between them. The CDR3: CASSAGGGAFTGELFF. CDR3 coding DNA: TGTGCCAGCAGTGCGGGCGGGGGCGCTTTCACCGGGGAGCTGTTTTTT.

The CDR3 DNA reads as TGTGCCAGCAGCCGTAAAGAGACACAAGAACGAGGCTACACCTTC. It yields the protein CASSRKETQERGYTF. This chain joins TRBV12-1 and TRBJ1-2; the D call in the table, TRBD1, was not verified against the DNA. TRBV12-1 is given as a pseudogene. The CDR3 is 15 amino acids.

The chain carries TRBV6-5 and TRBJ1-2; D remains ambiguous. The CDR3 runs to 13 residues. The ends were cut back, 5 bases at V and 7 bases at J, with 14 bases in the middle. Germline CDR1 and CDR2: MNHEY and SVGAGI. The CDR3 here is CASSLVSETGYTF. The CDR3 DNA sequence: TGTGCCAGCAGTCTGGTGTCGGAGACTGGCTACACCTTC.

The V gene is TRBV7-2, the J gene TRBJ1-1; no reliable D call. The CDR3 consists of 14 residues. Germline V gives CDR1 SGHTA, CDR2 FQGNSA. V was trimmed by 6 bases and J by 0 bases, leaving 11 bases between them. CDR3 protein: CASSGRRMNTEAFF. The CDR3, as DNA: TGTGCCAGCAGTGGTCGGAGGATGAACACTGAAGCTTTCTTT. Based on the CDR3 plus reference TRBV7-2 and TRBJ1-1, the full variable domain is GAGVSQSPSNKVTEKGKDVELRCDPISGHTALYWYRQSLGQGLEFLIYFQGNSAPDKSGLPSDRFSAERTGGSVSTLTIQRTQQEDSAVYLCASSGRRMNTEAFFGQGTRLTVV.

The chain joins TRBV7-6 to TRBJ2-3; TRBD1 matches 11 bases. Germline CDR1 SGHVS, CDR2 FNYEAQ. The junction had 10 bases not matched to a gene; V was cut back by 4 bases and J by 7 bases. This CDR3 has 16 residues. In DNA form, the CDR3 reads TGTGCCAGCAGCTCAACAGGGACAGGGGGACAGAATACGCAGTATTTT. Translation: CASSSTGTGGQNTQYF.

J is TRBJ2-5 and V is TRBV29-1; 9 nucleotides line up with TRBD1. V lost 6 bases and J lost 5; bases outside the gene matches: 4. Germline loops: CDR1 SQVTM, CDR2 ANQGSEA. The CDR3 length is 12 residues. The CDR3 is CSVGTGRETQYF. DNA of the CDR3: TGCAGCGTGGGGACAGGGCGGGAGACCCAGTACTTC.

This chain joins TRBV10-3 and TRBJ2-4, with 9 positions matching TRBD1. CDR3 length: 14 residues. With V trimmed by 11 bases and J by 7 bases, 12 bases remained unmatched. Germline CDR1 reads ENHRY; CDR2 reads SYGVKD. CDR3 sequence: CASLRDRDRNIQYF. In DNA form, the CDR3 reads TGTGCCTCACTTCGGGACAGGGATAGGAACATTCAGTACTTC.

The rearrangement links TRBV5-4 to TRBJ2-7, with TRBD1 identical over 10 bases. The CDR3 runs 16 residues. J lost 1 base, V lost 7 bases, and 11 bases had no gene match. Per germline, CDR1 SGHNT and CDR2 YYREEE (reference sequence). As DNA, the CDR3 is TGTGCCAGCGCCCATGGCCGGGACAGGGGTTCCTACGAGCAGTACTTC. Its translation: CASAHGRDRGSYEQYF.